Following are 16 T cell receptor beta chains from one sample sequenced in a study of T cell responses to AZD1222 COVID-19 vaccine. TCRdb's table, derived via immunoSEQ multiplex PCR, lists solely in-frame clones and lacks some. The sample lists about 68,000 clones; about nine tenths were seen once. The sample here was peripheral blood, taken on day 0 of AZD1222 vaccination. These receptor sequences come from an adult in good health.

V usage is TRBV19 and J usage is TRBJ2-5; D is unclear. Germline values: CDR1 LNHDA, CDR2 SQIVND (reference sequence). The V end lost 5 bases, the J end lost 2 bases, and 6 bases lay between the germline ends. This CDR3 is 12 amino acids long. The CDR3 is CASSPGQETQYF. The DNA for the CDR3 is TGTGCCAGTAGTCCGGGTCAAGAGACCCAGTACTTC. Variable domain in full (rest from reference TRBV19 and TRBJ2-5): DGGITQSPKYLFRKEGQNVTLSCEQNLNHDAMYWYRQDPGQGLRLIYYSQIVNDFQKGDIAEGYSVSREKKESFPLTVTSAQKNPTAFYLCASSPGQETQYFGPGTRLLVL.

The V gene is TRBV5-4, the J gene TRBJ2-7, with D maybe TRBD1 (6 bases). Per germline, CDR1 SGHNT and CDR2 YYREEE (reference sequence). The V end was cut by 9 bases, the J end by 5 bases, with 18 bases between. This CDR3 has 13 residues. CDR3 sequence: CAIGVQGSHEQYF. CDR3 coding DNA: TGTGCCATCGGGGTGCAGGGGTCCCACGAGCAGTACTTC.

The V and J genes are TRBV4-3 and TRBJ2-1, with a weak D call TRBD2 (5 bases). V was cut by 4 bases and J by 4 bases, with 14 bases left in between. Germline V gives CDR1 LGHNA, CDR2 YSLEER. The CDR3 extends over 15 amino acids. The CDR3 nucleotides read TGCGCCAGCAGCCGAGGGTACGGACTGTACAATGAGCAGTTCTTC. It translates to CASSRGYGLYNEQFF.

The sample holds a few counts of this clone. This chain links TRBV7-3 with TRBJ2-2, with D perhaps TRBD1 (6 bases). In germline, CDR1 is SGHTA, CDR2 FQGTGA. V was clipped by 5 bases and J by 8 bases, with 18 bases between them. This CDR3 has 15 amino acids. CDR3 nucleotides: TGTGCCAGCAGCGACTCGCAGGGGATGGCGGGGGAGCTGTTTTTT. It yields the protein CASSDSQGMAGELFF.

This clone was recorded once. This sequence joins TRBV4-1 and TRBJ1-4, with D perhaps matching TRBD1 (5 bases). CDR1 and CDR2 from the germline V gene are MGHRA and YSYEKL. V lost 6 bases, J lost 5 bases, and 19 bases lay in between. This CDR3 is built from 16 residues. Written as DNA, the CDR3 is TGCGCCAGCAGGTCAACCTGGACAAGTGCAAATGAAAAACTGTTTTTT. It specifies CASRSTWTSANEKLFF.

The chain links TRBV5-5 to TRBJ1-6; no reliable D call. Germline values: CDR1 SGHKS, CDR2 YYEKEE (reference sequence). The CDR3 spans 14 residues. Deletions cut 0 bases from V and 8 bases from J, with 9 bases between. CDR3 sequence reads: CASSLASPHSPLHF. The CDR3 nucleotides read TGTGCCAGCAGCTTGGCCAGTCCCCATTCACCCCTCCACTTT.

The chain links TRBV7-2 to TRBJ1-2; unclear D gene. The CDR3 sequence is 15 residues long. V was cut by 3 bases and J by 5 bases, with 16 bases left in between. Germline V CDR1 and CDR2: SGHTA, FQGNSA. CDR3 amino acids: CASSLAGFAAYGYTF. The CDR3 DNA is TGTGCCAGCAGCTTGGCGGGGTTTGCGGCATATGGCTACACCTTC.

The CDR3 region has the DNA TGTGCCAGCAGTTACCCGGAGGGGACCCAGTACTTC. This sequence encodes CASSYPEGTQYF. The J gene is TRBJ2-5, the V gene TRBV6-6; the D gene is possibly TRBD2 (6 bases). Germline loops: CDR1 MNHNY, CDR2 SVGAGI (reference sequence). The CDR3 is 12 residues long. V lost 2 bases to trimming and J lost 7 bases, with 8 bases between them.

The V gene is TRBV3-1 (or the pseudogene TRBV3-2), the J gene TRBJ1-4; D gene uncertain. Trimming left V 7 bases short and J 4 bases short, with 16 bases between. The germline CDR1 and CDR2 sequences are LGHDT and YNNKEL (reference sequence). CDR3 size: 15 residues. The DNA of the CDR3 is TGTGCCAGCACCCCGTGGGCGGATAGTAATGAAAAACTGTTTTTT. It yields the protein CASTPWADSNEKLFF.

J is TRBJ2-7 and V is TRBV10-3; tentatively, D is TRBD1 (6 bases). The germline V gene has CDR1 ENHRY and CDR2 SYGVKD. The CDR3 extends over 14 amino acids. With 6 bases removed from V and 0 bases from J, the gap between germline ends came to 12 bases. CDR3 coding DNA: TGTGCCATCAGCAGCTCAGGGGACTCCTACGAGCAGTACTTC. Translated: CAISSSGDSYEQYF.

A single count supports this clone. The CDR3 DNA reads TGCGCCAGCAGCATGGGGTTCGGAGAGCTCACAGATACGCAGTATTTT. Protein sequence: CASSMGFGELTDTQYF. The J gene is TRBJ2-3, the V gene TRBV5-1; no clear D. Trimming took off 4 bases at V and 2 bases at J, with 17 bases between the two ends. This CDR3 region has 16 residues. Germline V gives CDR1 SGHRS, CDR2 YFSETQ. The whole variable domain, remainder taken from reference TRBV5-1 and TRBJ2-3, is KAGVTQTPRYLIKTRGQQVTLSCSPISGHRSVSWYQQTPGQGLQFLFEYFSETQRNKGNFPGRFSGRQFSNSRSEMNVSTLELGDSALYLCASSMGFGELTDTQYFGPGTRLTVL.

The chain links TRBV28 to TRBJ1-4; D gene uncertain. CDR1 MDHEN and CDR2 SYDVKM come from the germline V gene. The CDR3 is 11 amino acids. V dropped 8 bases and J dropped 11 bases, with 12 bases sitting between them. CDR3 coding DNA: TGTGCCAGCGATTCCGGGAGGAAACTGTTTTTT. Encoded protein: CASDSGRKLFF.

This clone appeared once. The J gene is TRBJ2-7, the V gene TRBV27; D may correspond to TRBD1 or TRBD2 (6 bases each). In germline, CDR1 is MNHEY, CDR2 SMNVEV (reference sequence). The CDR3 spans 16 residues. The V end lost 2 bases, the J end lost 2 bases, and 16 bases lay between the germline ends. The CDR3 loop is CASSLGGTIQTYEQYF. The CDR3 nucleotides are TGTGCCAGCAGTTTAGGGGGGACAATCCAAACCTACGAGCAGTACTTC.

This clone was seen more than once but under ten times. J is TRBJ2-5 and V is TRBV5-1; 7 bases align to TRBD2. CDR1 is SGHRS and CDR2 is YFSETQ in the germline V gene. Trimming removed 3 bases from V and 0 bases from J; junction bases left unmatched: 8. CDR3 length equals 16 residues. The CDR3 reads CASSSGAGYDQETQYF. The CDR3 nucleotides are TGCGCCAGCAGCTCCGGAGCGGGGTATGACCAAGAGACCCAGTACTTC.

The chain has TRBV18 and TRBJ1-5, with a weak D call TRBD1 (5 bases). V dropped 3 bases and J dropped 5 bases, with 14 bases sitting between them. Germline CDR1 KGHSH, CDR2 LQKENI. This CDR3 contains 15 residues. CDR3 DNA sequence: TGTGCCAGCTCACCGGTGGCAGGGAGCGATCAGCCCCAGCATTTT. It yields the protein CASSPVAGSDQPQHF.

The chain is built from TRBV28 and TRBJ1-2; possible D gene TRBD1, 5 bases. The CDR3 spans 14 residues. V lost 7 bases and J 8 bases, leaving 20 bases between the germline ends. Germline V CDR1 and CDR2: MDHEN, SYDVKM. Here the CDR3 reads CASTLITGPEGYTF. CDR3 DNA: TGTGCCAGCACTCTAATTACAGGCCCGGAAGGCTACACCTTC.